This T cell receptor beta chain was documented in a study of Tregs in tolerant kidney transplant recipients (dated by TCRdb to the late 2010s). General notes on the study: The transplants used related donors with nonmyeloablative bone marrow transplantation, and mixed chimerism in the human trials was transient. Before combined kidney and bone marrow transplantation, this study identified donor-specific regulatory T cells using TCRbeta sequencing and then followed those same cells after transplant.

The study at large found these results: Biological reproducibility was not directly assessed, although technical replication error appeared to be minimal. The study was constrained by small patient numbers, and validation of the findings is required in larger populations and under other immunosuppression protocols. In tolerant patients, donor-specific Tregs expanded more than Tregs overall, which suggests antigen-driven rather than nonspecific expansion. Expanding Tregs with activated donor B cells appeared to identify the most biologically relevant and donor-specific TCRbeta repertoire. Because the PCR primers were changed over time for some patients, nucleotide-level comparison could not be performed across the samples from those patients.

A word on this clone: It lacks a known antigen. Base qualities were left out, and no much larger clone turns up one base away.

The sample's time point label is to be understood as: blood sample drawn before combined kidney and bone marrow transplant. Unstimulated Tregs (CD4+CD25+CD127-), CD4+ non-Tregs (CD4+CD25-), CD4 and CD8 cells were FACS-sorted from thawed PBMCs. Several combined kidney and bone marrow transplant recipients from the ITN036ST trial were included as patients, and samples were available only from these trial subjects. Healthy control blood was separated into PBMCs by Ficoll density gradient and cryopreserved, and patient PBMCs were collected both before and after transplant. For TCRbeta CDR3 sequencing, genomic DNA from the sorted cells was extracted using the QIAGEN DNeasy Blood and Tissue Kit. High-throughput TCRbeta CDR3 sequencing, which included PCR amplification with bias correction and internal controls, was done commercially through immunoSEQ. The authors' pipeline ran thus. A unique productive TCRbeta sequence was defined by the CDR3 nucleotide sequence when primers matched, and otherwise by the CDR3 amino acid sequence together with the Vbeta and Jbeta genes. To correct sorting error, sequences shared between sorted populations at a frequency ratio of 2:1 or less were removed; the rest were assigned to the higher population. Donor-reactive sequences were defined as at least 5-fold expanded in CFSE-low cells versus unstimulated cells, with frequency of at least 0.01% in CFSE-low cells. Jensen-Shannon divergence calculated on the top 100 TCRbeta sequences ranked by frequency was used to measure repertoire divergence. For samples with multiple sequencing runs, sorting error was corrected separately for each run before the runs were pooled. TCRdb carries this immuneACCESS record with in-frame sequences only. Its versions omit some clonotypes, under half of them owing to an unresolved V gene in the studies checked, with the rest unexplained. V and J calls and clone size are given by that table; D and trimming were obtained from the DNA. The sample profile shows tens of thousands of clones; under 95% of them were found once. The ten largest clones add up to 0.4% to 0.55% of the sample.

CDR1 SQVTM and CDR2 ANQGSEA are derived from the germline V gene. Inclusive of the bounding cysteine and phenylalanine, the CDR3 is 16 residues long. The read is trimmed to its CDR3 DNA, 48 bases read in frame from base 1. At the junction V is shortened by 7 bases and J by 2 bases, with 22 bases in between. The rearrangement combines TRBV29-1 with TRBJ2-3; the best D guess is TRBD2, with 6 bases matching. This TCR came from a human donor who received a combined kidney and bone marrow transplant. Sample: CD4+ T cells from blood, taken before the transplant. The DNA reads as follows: TGCAGCGCCCCCGGGCTTAGCGGTAAACCCACAGATACGCAGTATTTT. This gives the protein CSAPGLSGKPTDTQYF.